This T cell receptor (beta chain) was captured in a study of T cell repertoires in cytomegalovirus infection. Study overall: Through public TCR beta signatures, both CMV infection and matching HLA type were indicated. Whole-study findings and limits: CMV-specific HLA-C-restricted TCR beta clonotypes dominated the ex vivo response.

MiXCR was run by TCRdb on the reads, yielding one entry per CDR3 protein. The sample includes some 390,000 distinct CDR3 sequences, roughly 18% of them seen just once. The J segment lost 5 bases and the V segment lost 3 bases, leaving 6 bases of the junction unmatched. The germline V gene encodes CDR1 MNHEY and CDR2 SMNVEV (reference sequence). The CDR3 is 14 residues long. This clonotype was counted between two and nine times. The target antigen is unknown. The clonotype comes from a human donor in good health (CMV status not recorded). Some clones in this sample may be carry-over from other donors' samples. The chain recombines TRBV27 with TRBJ1-1, with 7 bases aligning to TRBD1. Sequencing used PBMCs. CDR3 residues: CASSFEGARTEAFF. CDR3 bases: TGTGCCAGCAGTTTTGAGGGGGCCAGGACTGAAGCTTTCTTT.